The 14 T cell receptor beta chains reported below all come from one sample, sequenced in a study of blood T cell repertoires in COVID-19. Repertoires were generated with immunoSEQ multiplex PCR, while TCRdb's copy carries only in-frame clones and drops some. The sample lists around 400,000 clones; roughly 90% were seen once. The sequenced sample consisted of peripheral blood. These receptor sequences come from a man between 40 and 49 years old with acute or convalescent COVID-19.

The chain recombines TRBV27 with TRBJ2-1, with 11 positions matching TRBD1. The CDR3 covers 14 residues. Germline trimming cut 4 bases from V and 9 bases from J; bases unmatched to any gene: 5. Looked up from germline, CDR1 is MNHEY and CDR2 is SMNVEV (reference sequence). The DNA for the CDR3 is TGTGCCAGCAGTTGGGACAGGGGGACGGGTGAGCAGTTCTTC. Translation: CASSWDRGTGEQFF.

The chain has TRBV2 and TRBJ1-1, with D possibly being TRBD1 (5 bases). Trimming pared 4 bases from V and 1 base from J, leaving 13 bases between. Germline V gene sequence: CDR1 SNHLY, CDR2 FYNNEI. The CDR3 has 15 residues. The CDR3 region is CASSGDYSPNTEAFF. The CDR3 DNA sequence: TGTGCCAGCAGTGGGGACTATAGCCCGAACACTGAAGCTTTCTTT.

The genes are TRBV27 and TRBJ1-5, with 8 bases fitting TRBD1. The CDR3 sequence is 16 residues long. The junction had 9 bases not matched to a gene; V was cut back by 2 bases and J by 6 bases. Looked up from germline, CDR1 is MNHEY and CDR2 is SMNVEV (reference sequence). The CDR3 sequence: CASSLVGQGAGQPQHF. The CDR3, as DNA: TGTGCCAGCAGTTTAGTGGGGCAGGGGGCGGGTCAGCCCCAGCATTTT.

The rearrangement joins TRBV11-2 to TRBJ2-7; a possible D gene is TRBD1 (6 bases). Trimming shortened V by 1 base and J by 5 bases, and 18 bases separated the two germline ends. CDR3 length: 16 residues. The germline CDR1 and CDR2 sequences are SGHAT and FQNNGV. The CDR3: CASSLAGRGISNEQYF. CDR3 DNA sequence: TGTGCCAGCAGCTTAGCGGGCAGGGGAATCAGCAACGAGCAGTACTTC. Using reference TRBV11-2 and TRBJ2-7 for the parts outside the CDR3, the full variable domain is EAGVAQSPRYKIIEKRQSVAFWCNPISGHATLYWYQQILGQGPKLLIQFQNNGVVDDSQLPKDRFSAERLKGVDSTLKIQPAKLEDSAVYLCASSLAGRGISNEQYFGPGTRLTVT.

This sequence joins TRBV19 and TRBJ1-1, with D unclear. The CDR3 has 14 amino acids. With 3 bases removed from V and 5 bases from J, the gap between germline ends came to 13 bases. CDR1 and CDR2 from the germline V gene are LNHDA and SQIVND (reference sequence). CDR3 DNA sequence: TGTGCCAGTAGTATTCGTAGAGGGCAGACTGAAGCTTTCTTT. Encoded protein: CASSIRRGQTEAFF.

The V and J genes are TRBV27 and TRBJ1-2; D unresolved. Germline assignment: CDR1 MNHEY and CDR2 SMNVEV (reference sequence). The CDR3 consists of 15 residues. V was cut by 3 bases and J by 8 bases, with 19 bases left in between. The CDR3, as DNA: TGTGCCAGCAGTTTCTCCCGCGGTCAAACTATGGGCTACACCTTC. Its translation is CASSFSRGQTMGYTF.

This rearrangement joins TRBV12-3 or TRBV12-4 to TRBJ1-1; tentative D call: TRBD1 (5 bases). The CDR3 spans 13 residues. The V and J ends lost 5 bases and 4 bases respectively, with 11 bases between them. The CDR3 protein is CASSPGGSTEAFF. CDR3 nucleotides: TGTGCCAGCAGTCCGGGGGGTTCCACTGAAGCTTTCTTT.

The chain couples TRBV27 to TRBJ1-1; TRBD1 matches at 8 bases. The CDR3 has 14 amino acids. The junction had 7 bases not matched to a gene; V was cut back by 5 bases and J by 5 bases. Germline lookup yields CDR1 MNHEY and CDR2 SMNVEV (reference sequence). CDR3 residues: CASSVGQGWTEAFF. CDR3 sequence (DNA): TGTGCCAGCAGTGTAGGACAGGGTTGGACTGAAGCTTTCTTT.

This chain uses TRBV13 with TRBJ1-3; TRBD1 is a possible D gene (6 bases). Trimming pared 3 bases from V and 4 bases from J, leaving 10 bases between. The CDR3 covers 14 residues. Germline-derived CDR1 and CDR2 are PRHDT and FYEKMQ (reference sequence). The CDR3 here is CASSLTDRGNTIYF. CDR3 in DNA: TGTGCCAGCAGCTTGACCGACAGGGGAAACACCATATATTTT.

This clone was detected once. The genes are TRBV4-1 and TRBJ2-2; maybe TRBD1 (5 bases). The CDR3 runs 15 residues. Germline lookup yields CDR1 MGHRA and CDR2 YSYEKL. With 1 base removed from V and 6 bases from J, the gap between germline ends came to 12 bases. CDR3 amino acids: CASSQGRRESGELFF. In DNA form, the CDR3 reads TGCGCCAGCAGCCAAGGTCGCAGGGAATCCGGGGAGCTGTTTTTT.

Only one count was recorded for this clone. V usage is TRBV3-1 (or the pseudogene TRBV3-2) and J usage is TRBJ1-4; TRBD1 matches at 9 bases. Per the germline V gene, CDR1 is LGHDT and CDR2 is YNNKEL (reference sequence). The CDR3 runs 16 residues. The V segment lost 2 bases and the J segment 8 bases; nucleotides outside the gene matches: 9. CDR3 region: CASSQLSGTGREKLFF. Written as DNA, the CDR3 is TGTGCCAGCAGCCAACTATCCGGGACAGGGCGGGAAAAACTGTTTTTT.

The chain couples TRBV6-5 to TRBJ2-7, with D uncertain. The CDR3 runs to 11 residues. Trimming took off 9 bases at V and 0 bases at J, with 6 bases between the two ends. Looked up from germline, CDR1 is MNHEY and CDR2 is SVGAGI. The DNA of the CDR3 is TGTGCCAGTCTCCTCTCCTACGAGCAGTACTTC. It codes for CASLLSYEQYF.

The chain has TRBV23-1 and TRBJ2-7; D unresolved. Being an ORF, TRBV23-1 has a function that is uncertain. V lost 1 base and J 3 bases, leaving 10 bases between the germline ends. The CDR3 sequence is 14 residues long. CDR3 sequence (DNA): TGCGCCAGCAGTCAATTGGGCTGTTACTACGAGCAGTACTTC. Its translation is CASSQLGCYYEQYF.

The chain links TRBV11-2 to TRBJ1-5, with D unresolved. Deletions cut 5 bases from V and 2 bases from J, with 7 bases between. CDR1 SGHAT and CDR2 FQNNGV come from the germline V gene. This CDR3 spans 13 amino acids. The CDR3 sequence is CASSPTGNQPQHF. DNA of the CDR3: TGTGCCAGCAGCCCAACAGGCAATCAGCCCCAGCATTTT.